The 20 T cell receptor beta chains reported below all come from one sample, sequenced in a study of CD8 T cells in Susac syndrome. Reverse transcription of roughly 0.5 to 1 ug RNA was performed with random hexamers. One entry per CDR3 protein results from TCRdb running MiXCR on the immunoSEQ multiplex PCR reads. There are fewer than 150,000 distinct CDR3 sequences in the sample; about 95% occur only once, and about 0.18% lies in the top ten. What was sequenced was CD8+ T cells from PBMCs. The receptors were sampled from a human donor with Susac syndrome.

The chain uses TRBV30 and TRBJ2-7, with a tentative D call TRBD2 (5 bases). Germline CDR1 is GTSNPN and CDR2 is SVGIG (reference sequence). CDR3 length: 12 amino acids. Deletions cut 3 bases from V and 8 bases from J, with 14 bases between. The CDR3 here is CAWSDQSGQQYF. CDR3 bases: TGTGCCTGGAGCGACCAAAGCGGACAGCAGTACTTC.

This clonotype appeared a single time. The V call is TRBV9, the J call TRBJ2-3, with 13 bases aligning to TRBD2. V trimming: 3 bases; J trimming: 6 bases; junction bases outside the gene matches: 4. Germline CDR1 is SGDLS and CDR2 is YYNGEE. This CDR3 region has 15 residues. CDR3 sequence reads: CASSGTSGSQDTQYF. CDR3 nucleotide sequence: TGTGCCAGCAGCGGGACTAGCGGGAGCCAGGATACGCAGTATTTT.

The chain couples TRBV2 to TRBJ1-1, with D unclear. CDR3 length equals 13 residues. Per the germline V gene, CDR1 is SNHLY and CDR2 is FYNNEI. V was clipped by 8 bases and J by 1 base, with 11 bases between them. CDR3 nucleotide sequence: TGTGCCAGCGGTGGAGGCTCGAACACTGAAGCTTTCTTT. This codes for CASGGGSNTEAFF.

J is TRBJ2-6 and V is TRBV5-1; D could derive from TRBD1 or TRBD2 (5 bases each). Deletions cut 0 bases from V and 0 bases from J, with 13 bases between. The V gene's germline CDR1 is SGHRS and CDR2 YFSETQ. The CDR3 covers 18 residues. The CDR3, as DNA: TGCGCCAGCAGCTTGGATCCGGGGCTTATCTCTGGGGCCAACGTCCTGACTTTC. Translated: CASSLDPGLISGANVLTF. The entire variable domain, with the rest obtained from reference TRBV5-1 and TRBJ2-6, is as follows: KAGVTQTPRYLIKTRGQQVTLSCSPISGHRSVSWYQQTPGQGLQFLFEYFSETQRNKGNFPGRFSGRQFSNSRSEMNVSTLELGDSALYLCASSLDPGLISGANVLTFGAGSRLTVL.

This clonotype was observed a single time. The V and J genes are TRBV4-1 and TRBJ2-7, with unresolved D. Trimming left V 0 bases short and J 6 bases short, with 6 bases between. The CDR3 loop spans 12 amino acids. Germline V gene data show CDR1 as MGHRA and CDR2 as YSYEKL. In nucleotides, the CDR3 is TGCGCCAGCAGCCAAGACGGGTCCGAGCAGTACTTC. Amino acids: CASSQDGSEQYF.

V gene TRBV20-1 combines with J gene TRBJ2-7; TRBD2 might be the D (5 bases). The CDR3 is made up of 15 amino acids. Deletions cut 1 base from V and 9 bases from J, with 22 bases between. Germline V CDR1 and CDR2: DFQATT, SNEGSKA (reference sequence). The CDR3 loop is CSARGRAVDLRAQYF. The CDR3 DNA sequence: TGCAGTGCTAGAGGTAGAGCGGTCGATTTGAGGGCGCAGTACTTC.

This clonotype was observed a single time. The genes are TRBV12-3 or TRBV12-4 and TRBJ1-1; D unclear. The CDR3 runs to 11 residues. Trimming cost V 1 base and J 11 bases, with 8 bases left between them. CDR3 DNA: TGTGCCAGCAGTTTAGGTTCTGGGGCTTTCTTT. Translation: CASSLGSGAFF.

The CDR3 sequence is CASSPRGASTDTQYF. In DNA, the CDR3 is TGTGCCAGCAGCCCCCGCGGGGCTAGCACAGATACGCAGTATTTT. V gene TRBV7-6 combines with J gene TRBJ2-3; a weak D match, TRBD2 (6 bases). Germline assignment: CDR1 SGHVS and CDR2 FNYEAQ. The CDR3 sequence is 15 residues long. Trimming removed 5 bases at V and 0 bases at J, with 12 bases between.

The chain joins TRBV30 to TRBJ1-2, with D unresolved. V was trimmed by 2 bases and J by 4 bases, leaving 32 bases between them. Germline-derived CDR1 and CDR2 are GTSNPN and SVGIG (reference sequence). This CDR3 is 20 amino acids long. The CDR3 bases are TGTGCCTGGAGTCAGAGATGGGGAAGAAATGGCGGAGACGCCTCCTATGGCTACACCTTC. As protein: CAWSQRWGRNGGDASYGYTF.

V gene TRBV9 combines with J gene TRBJ1-2; 8 nucleotides agree with TRBD1. Looked up from germline, CDR1 is SGDLS and CDR2 is YYNGEE. The CDR3 sequence is 16 residues long. J was trimmed by 0 bases and V by 3 bases; bases with no gene match: 7. The CDR3 reads CASSGAWTGPNYGYTF. The DNA of the CDR3 is TGTGCCAGCAGCGGGGCCTGGACAGGGCCTAACTATGGCTACACCTTC. The full variable domain, rest sourced from reference TRBV9 and TRBJ1-2, is DSGVTQTPKHLITATGQRVTLRCSPRSGDLSVYWYQQSLDQGLQFLIQYYNGEERAKGNILERFSAQQFPDLHSELNLSSLELGDSALYFCASSGAWTGPNYGYTFGSGTRLTVV.

This clonotype was found a few times. This rearrangement joins TRBV9 to TRBJ2-3; tentatively, D is TRBD2 (5 bases). The ends were cut back, 2 bases at V and 3 bases at J, with 10 bases in the middle. Germline V lookup: CDR1 SGDLS, CDR2 YYNGEE. The CDR3 sequence is 14 residues long. This chain's CDR3 is CASSVAGSTDTQYF. The CDR3 DNA reads as TGTGCCAGCAGCGTTGCGGGCTCAACAGATACGCAGTATTTT.

This chain links TRBV29-1 with TRBJ2-7, with 16 bases matching TRBD2. The V gene end was trimmed by 5 bases and the J gene end by 1 base; junction bases not matched to a gene: 11. Germline V CDR1 and CDR2: SQVTM, ANQGSEA. The CDR3 contains 18 residues. The CDR3 region is CSVFSPGLAGGKSYEQYF. The CDR3 DNA is TGCAGCGTTTTTTCCCCGGGACTAGCGGGAGGGAAGTCCTACGAGCAGTACTTC.

V gene TRBV12-3 or TRBV12-4 combines with J gene TRBJ1-2; the D is unclear. This CDR3 contains 12 residues. V lost 3 bases and J lost 3, with 5 bases in between. As DNA, the CDR3 is TGTGCCAGCAGTTTTAGCGACTATGGCTACACCTTC. It codes for CASSFSDYGYTF.

The gene calls are TRBV6-5 and TRBJ2-7; 8 nucleotides match TRBD2. Germline V gene sequence: CDR1 MNHEY, CDR2 SVGAGI. The V gene end was trimmed by 0 bases and the J gene end by 2 bases; junction bases not matched to a gene: 0. The CDR3 length is 14 residues. CDR3 loop: CASSYSAGAYEQYF. The CDR3 DNA sequence: TGTGCCAGCAGTTACTCAGCGGGGGCCTACGAGCAGTACTTC.

V gene TRBV10-2 combines with J gene TRBJ2-5, with D possibly called TRBD1 or TRBD2 (5 bases each). This CDR3 contains 15 residues. Germline CDR1 reads WSHSY; CDR2 reads SAAADI. Trimming left V 4 bases short and J 5 bases short, with 17 bases between. CDR3 sequence: CASSAGTKYPETQYF. CDR3 nucleotide sequence: TGCGCCAGCAGTGCCGGGACCAAATACCCCGAGACCCAGTACTTC.

The V and J genes are TRBV28 and TRBJ1-1; no reliable D call. V dropped 6 bases and J dropped 1 base, with 15 bases sitting between them. Germline values: CDR1 MDHEN, CDR2 SYDVKM. CDR3 length: 15 residues. In DNA form, the CDR3 reads TGTGCCAGCAGGATCAGCTTGGTGAAGAACACTGAAGCTTTCTTT. This gives the protein CASRISLVKNTEAFF.

The rearrangement links TRBV27 to TRBJ2-5; 9 bases line up with TRBD2. Germline loops: CDR1 MNHEY, CDR2 SMNVEV (reference sequence). The V and J ends lost 0 bases and 4 bases, in that order; junction bases with no gene match: 6. The CDR3 has 16 residues. CDR3 nucleotides: TGTGCCAGCAGTTTATCGGCGGGAGGGTGGCTAGAGACCCAGTACTTC. Residues: CASSLSAGGWLETQYF.

The V and J genes are TRBV20-1 and TRBJ2-2, with no clear D. The V and J ends lost 0 bases and 0 bases respectively, with 2 bases between them. Germline values: CDR1 DFQATT, CDR2 SNEGSKA (reference sequence). This CDR3 has 13 amino acids. The CDR3 sequence: CSARETNTGELFF. The CDR3, as DNA: TGCAGTGCTAGAGAAACGAACACCGGGGAGCTGTTTTTT.

The CDR3 DNA follows: TGTGCCAGCAATTTTCCCCCGACGGTGAACACTGAAGCTTTCTTT. It translates to CASNFPPTVNTEAFF. The genes are TRBV12-3 or TRBV12-4 and TRBJ1-1; no reliable D call. The CDR3 loop spans 15 amino acids. Trimming pared 7 bases from V and 0 bases from J, leaving 15 bases between.

In DNA, the CDR3 is TGTGCCAGCAGCCCGGGACTGACGGAAAATCAAGAGACCCAGTACTTC. Its protein is CASSPGLTENQETQYF. The chain is built from TRBV3-1 and TRBJ2-5; tentatively, D is TRBD2 (6 bases). From germline, CDR1 is LGHDT and CDR2 YNNKEL (reference sequence). V was clipped by 4 bases and J by 2 bases, with 17 bases between them. The CDR3 consists of 16 residues.